The 8 T cell receptor beta chains presented below share a single source sample, sequenced in a study of shared clonotypes between healthy human individuals. Generated by immunoSEQ multiplex PCR, the TCRdb table keeps only in-frame clones and is missing some. The data hold about 490,000 clones, with approximately 84% observed a single time. Source material: PBMCs. The receptors derive from a woman aged 40 to 49 in good health. Some clones in this sample may be carry-over from other donors' samples.

The chain recombines TRBV19 with TRBJ1-2; 12 bases line up with TRBD1. The CDR3 length is 16 residues. In germline, CDR1 is LNHDA, CDR2 SQIVND (reference sequence). V lost 6 bases, J lost 7 bases, and 12 bases stayed unmatched. In DNA, the CDR3 is TGTGCCAGTAGGGGCACTACGGGACAGGGGGCGCTTGGCTACACCTTC. This encodes CASRGTTGQGALGYTF.

V is TRBV7-8 and J is TRBJ2-1; D ambiguous. Trimming shortened V by 2 bases and J by 6 bases, and 2 bases separated the two germline ends. This CDR3 is 11 amino acids long. Germline CDR1 and CDR2: SGHVS and FQNEAQ. This CDR3 is CASSLFNEQFF. In DNA, the CDR3 is TGTGCCAGCAGCTTATTCAATGAGCAGTTCTTC.

The V and J genes are TRBV6-5 and TRBJ1-3; 9 bases line up with TRBD1. The CDR3 spans 15 residues. Losses at the gene ends were 6 bases for V and 0 bases for J; bases not matched to a gene: 3. Per the germline V gene, CDR1 is MNHEY and CDR2 is SVGAGI. The CDR3 DNA reads TGTGCCAGCAGACGGACAGGGGACTCTGGAAACACCATATATTTT. This sequence encodes CASRRTGDSGNTIYF.

The chain employs TRBV14 and TRBJ2-1, with unresolved D. The CDR3 is 11 amino acids. The ends were cut back, 4 bases at V and 7 bases at J, with 5 bases in the middle. CDR1 and CDR2 from the germline V gene are SGHDN and FVKESK. The CDR3 reads CASSLWNEQFF. The CDR3, as DNA: TGTGCCAGCAGCCTATGGAATGAGCAGTTCTTC.

Comments on this clone: Other DNA sequences from this sample encode an identical CDR3 as well. This rearrangement joins TRBV10-3 to TRBJ2-1; 9 bases fit TRBD1. J was trimmed by 6 bases and V by 2 bases; bases with no gene match: 5. The CDR3 has 15 residues. The V gene's germline CDR1 is ENHRY and CDR2 SYGVKD. In nucleotides, the CDR3 is TGTGCCATCAGTGAGCCGGGACAGGGTGGCAATGAGCAGTTCTTC. Protein product: CAISEPGQGGNEQFF.

As regards this clone: A far larger clone is off by one base, so a read error is likely. The sample carries other DNA sequences with the same CDR3. This chain links TRBV7-8 with TRBJ2-5; D uncertain. CDR1 and CDR2 (germline): SGHVS, FQNEAQ. This CDR3 contains 12 residues. V dropped 2 bases and J dropped 8 bases, with 9 bases sitting between them. The CDR3 region is CASSLMAATQYF. The DNA of the CDR3 is TGTGCCAGCAGCTTAATGGCGGCAACCCAGTACTTC. Combining the CDR3 with reference TRBV7-8 and TRBJ2-5 gives the whole variable domain GAGVSQSPRYKVAKRGQDVALRCDPISGHVSLFWYQQALGQGPEFLTYFQNEAQLDKSGLPSDRFFAERPEGSVSTLKIQRTQQEDSAVYLCASSLMAATQYFGPGTRLLVL.

This clone appeared a few times. A much larger clone is a single base away; this may be a read error. This chain links TRBV6-5 with TRBJ2-7, with D unresolved. The CDR3 length is 15 residues. Germline CDR1 MNHEY, CDR2 SVGAGI. The V and J ends lost 5 bases and 6 bases respectively, with 20 bases between them. The CDR3 spells CASSTTSVSTCEQYF. CDR3 DNA: TGTGCCAGCAGTACTACCAGCGTGTCAACCTGCGAGCAGTACTTC.

The CDR3 loop is CASTLGRRGYEQYF. In nucleotides, the CDR3 is TGTGCCAGCACCTTGGGGCGTAGGGGGTACGAGCAGTACTTC. The V and J genes are TRBV28 and TRBJ2-7; possibly TRBD1 for D (6 bases). Deletions cut 7 bases from V and 4 bases from J, with 17 bases between. The CDR3 is 14 residues long. CDR1 and CDR2 (germline): MDHEN, SYDVKM. The whole variable domain, filled in from reference TRBV28 and TRBJ2-7, reads DVKVTQSSRYLVKRTGEKVFLECVQDMDHENMFWYRQDPGLGLRLIYFSYDVKMKEKGDIPEGYSVSREKKERFSLILESASTNQTSMYLCASTLGRRGYEQYFGPGTRLTVT.